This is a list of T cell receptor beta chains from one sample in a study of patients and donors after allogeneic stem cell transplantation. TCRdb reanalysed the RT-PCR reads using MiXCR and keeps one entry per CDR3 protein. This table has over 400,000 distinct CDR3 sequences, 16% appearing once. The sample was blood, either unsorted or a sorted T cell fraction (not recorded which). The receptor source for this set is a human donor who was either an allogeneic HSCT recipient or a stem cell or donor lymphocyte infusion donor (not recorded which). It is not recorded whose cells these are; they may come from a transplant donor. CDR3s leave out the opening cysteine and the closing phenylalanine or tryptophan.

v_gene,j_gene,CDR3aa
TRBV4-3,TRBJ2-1,ASSQGGTPYNEQF
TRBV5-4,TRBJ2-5,ASSLFLSQETQY
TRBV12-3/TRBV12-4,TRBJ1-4,ASSNRGRNEKLF
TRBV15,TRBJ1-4,ATRQTDRDEKLF
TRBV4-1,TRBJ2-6,ASTTEDSGANVLT
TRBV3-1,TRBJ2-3,ASSRTRTRPDTQY
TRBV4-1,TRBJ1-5,ASSQVSMNQPQH
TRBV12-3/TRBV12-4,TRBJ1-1,ASSRTTEAF
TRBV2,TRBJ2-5,ATADRVETQY
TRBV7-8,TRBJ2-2,ASSPRGGELF
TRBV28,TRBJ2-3,ASSRLAGQGDTQY
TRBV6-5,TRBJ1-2,ASSYSTRGGYT
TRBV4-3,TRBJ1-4,ASSQDGRPFNEKLF
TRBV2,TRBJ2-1,ASSNRNEQF
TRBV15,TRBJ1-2,ATSRTPRDVYGYT
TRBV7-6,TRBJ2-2,AITGTGANTGELF
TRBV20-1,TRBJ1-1,SARDPVRSNTEAF
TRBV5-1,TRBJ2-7,ASRPTMTGSYEQY